The 9 T cell receptor beta chains presented below share a single source sample, sequenced in a study of tissue T cells after allogeneic stem cell transplantation. Repertoires were generated with immunoSEQ multiplex PCR, while TCRdb's copy carries only in-frame clones and drops some. The sample comprises 20,000 to 25,000 clones, 72% of which are singletons, and approximately 0.72% rests with the top ten. Input material: spleen. The receptors were sampled from a female BALB/c mouse in good health. The MHC haplotype recorded for the strain is H2-d.

A remark on this clone: Genes here carry mouse names. The read terminates 1 residue ahead of where the CDR3 ends, so the germline J gene completes it. The chain links TRBV19 to TRBJ2-2; D call uncertain. Trimming removed 1 base at V and 1 base at J, with 5 bases between. Germline CDR1 and CDR2: FNHDT and SITEND (reference sequence). The CDR3 is made up of 14 amino acids. CDR3 DNA (partial): TGTGCCAGCAGTATAAGCAAAAACACCGGGCAGCTCTAC. Amino acid sequence: CASSISKNTGQLY. The full-length CDR3 reads as CASSISKNTGQLYF.

In regard to this clone: Mouse gene names apply. The CDR3 end falls 1 residue outside the read, so it is completed with the germline J gene. The chain employs TRBV19 and TRBJ1-4; the D is unclear. There are 14 residues in the CDR3. From germline, CDR1 is FNHDT and CDR2 SITEND (reference sequence). Trimming removed 2 bases at V and 0 bases at J, with 5 bases between. Incomplete CDR3 DNA: TGTGCCAGCAGTATCCAGATTTCCAACGAAAGATTATTT. This encodes CASSIQISNERLF. Given in full, the CDR3 is CASSIQISNERLFF.

This clone was picked up a small number of times. The listed genes are named as in mouse. The read comes to an end 1 residue before the CDR3 does, leaving the germline J gene to fill in the end. J is TRBJ2-2 and V is TRBV13-1, with 8 bases matching TRBD2. CDR1 and CDR2 (germline): NSHNY, SYGAGN. Trimming removed 2 bases from V and 1 base from J; junction bases left unmatched: 1. This CDR3 has 15 amino acids. CDR3: CASSDWGENTGQLYF. The DNA read from the CDR3 is TGTGCCAGCAGTGACTGGGGGGAAAACACCGGGCAGCTCTAC.

Concerning this clone: Gene names refer to mouse genes. The CDR3 is cut off 1 residue early in the read; its end comes from the germline J gene. The chain combines TRBV5 with TRBJ2-5; 11 bases line up with TRBD2. Losses at the gene ends were 4 bases for V and 0 bases for J; bases not matched to a gene: 3. The CDR3 has 16 residues. In germline, CDR1 is LGHNA, CDR2 YNLKQL (reference sequence). CDR3 sequence: CASSRLGGINQDTQYF. The sequenced part of the CDR3 DNA is TGTGCCAGCAGCCGACTGGGGGGGATTAACCAAGACACCCAGTAC.

As concerns this clone: Gene names and germline match the mouse. The read is 1 residue too short to cover the CDR3 end, so that end is filled in from the germline J gene. V usage is TRBV1 and J usage is TRBJ1-4, with TRBD1 matching over 10 bases. Germline V CDR1 and CDR2: NSQYPW, LRSPGD (reference sequence). The junction had 5 bases not matched to a gene; V was cut back by 3 bases and J by 7 bases. The CDR3 spans 15 residues. The DNA read from the CDR3 is TGCACCTGCAGTGCCTCCGGGACAGGGGCCGAAAGATTATTT. Its translation is CTCSASGTGAERLF. The whole CDR3 protein reads CTCSASGTGAERLFF.

Regarding this clone: Gene names denote mouse genes. The read stops 1 residue short of the end of the CDR3; the missing end is completed from the germline J gene. V gene TRBV1 combines with J gene TRBJ2-3, with D maybe TRBD1 (6 bases). Trimming pared 3 bases from V and 0 bases from J, leaving 10 bases between. The CDR3 is made up of 15 amino acids. CDR1 and CDR2 from the germline V gene are NSQYPW and LRSPGD (reference sequence). The CDR3 sequence: CTCSADRSSAETLYF. CDR3 DNA, as far as it was read: TGCACCTGCAGTGCCGACAGGTCTAGTGCAGAAACGCTGTAT.

Of note for this clone: Each gene name is a mouse one. With the read ending 1 residue before the CDR3 end, the germline J gene is used to fill in that end. The gene calls are TRBV14 and TRBJ2-4; the D call may be TRBD1 or TRBD2 (5 bases each). The CDR3 spans 12 residues. Per germline, CDR1 SGHDT and CDR2 FRDEAV. V lost 2 bases, J lost 4 bases, and 5 bases lay in between. The part of the CDR3 DNA that was read is TGTGCCAGCAGTTTGGGGGAAAACACCTTGTAC. It codes for CASSLGENTLY. The entire CDR3 sequence reads CASSLGENTLYF.

This clone came up once. Gene and germline names: mouse. The CDR3 end falls 1 residue outside the read, so it is completed with the germline J gene. The V call is TRBV5, the J call TRBJ2-4, with D possibly TRBD1 on 5 matching bases. The germline V gene encodes CDR1 LGHNA and CDR2 YNLKQL (reference sequence). CDR3 length: 16 residues. The V end lost 0 bases, the J end lost 0 bases, and 10 bases lay between the germline ends. CDR3 DNA, as far as it was read: TGTGCCAGCAGCCAAGATCCAGGGCCTAGTCAAAACACCTTGTAC. Translation: CASSQDPGPSQNTLY. Given in full, the CDR3 is CASSQDPGPSQNTLYF.

To note about this clone: The germline and genes are mouse ones. CDR3 amino acids: CASSQDRRGQNTLYF. Partial CDR3 DNA: TGTGCCAGCAGCCAAGATCGGAGGGGTCAAAACACCTTGTAC. The V call is TRBV5, the J call TRBJ2-4; no reliable D call. The sequenced fragment ends 1 residue before the CDR3 boundary, so the rest is inferred from the germline J gene. V shed 0 bases and J shed 1 base, with 8 bases lying between them. The germline V gene has CDR1 LGHNA and CDR2 YNLKQL (reference sequence). The CDR3 loop spans 15 amino acids.